Following are 7 T cell receptor beta chains from one sample sequenced in a study of stem cell transplantation in POMP-related autoinflammatory disease. Sequencing was performed with immunoSEQ multiplex PCR; in TCRdb, only in-frame clones are kept and a portion is missing. The table has 33,000 or so clones, 88% seen once; the top ten hold more than 0.55%. The sequencing here drew on CD4+ T cells from PBMCs, taken before stem cell transplantation. The receptor set was obtained from a human donor with POMP-related autoinflammation and immune dysregulation (PRAID).

This clone appeared a few times. V usage is TRBV2 and J usage is TRBJ1-1; D may be TRBD1 (5 bases). The germline V and J ends were trimmed by 7 bases and 0 bases, with 15 bases remaining between them. The CDR3 contains 15 residues. In germline, CDR1 is SNHLY, CDR2 FYNNEI. CDR3 in DNA: TGTGCCAGCACCCTATATGGCAGGGTGAACACTGAAGCTTTCTTT. Its protein is CASTLYGRVNTEAFF.

To note about this clone: An end of the junction differs from the germline gene, which may be a read error. The chain couples TRBV7-3 to TRBJ1-1; 7 bases are shared with TRBD1. Germline V gene lookup returns CDR1 SGHTA and CDR2 FQGTGA. This CDR3 has 13 residues. In DNA, the CDR3 is TGTGCCAGCAGCTTAGGAGCGTGGGACAGCCAGTTTTTT. The encoded protein is CASSLGAWDSQFF.

A few counts support this clone. The chain links TRBV20-1 to TRBJ1-1, with D uncertain. V gave up 5 bases and J gave up 1 base, with 5 bases separating them. This CDR3 region has 11 residues. Germline V gene sequence: CDR1 DFQATT, CDR2 SNEGSKA (reference sequence). The CDR3 is CSACRNTEAFF. DNA of the CDR3: TGCAGTGCTTGTAGGAACACTGAAGCTTTCTTT.

This clone was counted a few times. The V call is TRBV7-9, the J call TRBJ1-1, with D unresolved. V dropped 5 bases and J dropped 1 base, with 11 bases sitting between them. Germline loops: CDR1 SEHNR, CDR2 FQNEAQ (reference sequence). The CDR3 totals 14 residues. The DNA for the CDR3 is TGTGCCAGCAGCCTTCTCGACGGGAACACTGAAGCTTTCTTT. Translated: CASSLLDGNTEAFF.

The rearrangement links TRBV5-6 to TRBJ2-7; 8 bases line up with TRBD1. Germline CDR1 and CDR2: SGHDT and YYEEEE. The CDR3 has 15 residues. Germline trimming cut 1 base from V and 5 bases from J; bases unmatched to any gene: 8. The CDR3 reads CASSLMWTGIHEQYF. Here the CDR3 DNA reads TGTGCCAGCAGCTTGATGTGGACAGGGATACACGAGCAGTACTTC.

This clone was observed once. The chain joins TRBV4-1 to TRBJ2-7; D might be TRBD2 (6 bases). CDR3 size: 15 residues. Germline loops: CDR1 MGHRA, CDR2 YSYEKL. Between the trimmed V and J ends, which lost 1 base and 6 bases, there was a span of 16 bases. CDR3 in amino acids: CASSQGTAGLIEQYF. CDR3 nucleotides: TGCGCCAGCAGCCAAGGTACAGCGGGCTTAATCGAGCAGTACTTC.

This clone was recorded only once. The chain has TRBV28 and TRBJ1-5; maybe TRBD1 (5 bases). V shed 3 bases and J shed 3 bases, with 12 bases lying between them. This CDR3 region has 15 residues. Germline V lookup: CDR1 MDHEN, CDR2 SYDVKM. The DNA for the CDR3 is TGTGCCAGCAGTTTGGGGCCTATGGACAATCAGCCCCAGCATTTT. Protein: CASSLGPMDNQPQHF.